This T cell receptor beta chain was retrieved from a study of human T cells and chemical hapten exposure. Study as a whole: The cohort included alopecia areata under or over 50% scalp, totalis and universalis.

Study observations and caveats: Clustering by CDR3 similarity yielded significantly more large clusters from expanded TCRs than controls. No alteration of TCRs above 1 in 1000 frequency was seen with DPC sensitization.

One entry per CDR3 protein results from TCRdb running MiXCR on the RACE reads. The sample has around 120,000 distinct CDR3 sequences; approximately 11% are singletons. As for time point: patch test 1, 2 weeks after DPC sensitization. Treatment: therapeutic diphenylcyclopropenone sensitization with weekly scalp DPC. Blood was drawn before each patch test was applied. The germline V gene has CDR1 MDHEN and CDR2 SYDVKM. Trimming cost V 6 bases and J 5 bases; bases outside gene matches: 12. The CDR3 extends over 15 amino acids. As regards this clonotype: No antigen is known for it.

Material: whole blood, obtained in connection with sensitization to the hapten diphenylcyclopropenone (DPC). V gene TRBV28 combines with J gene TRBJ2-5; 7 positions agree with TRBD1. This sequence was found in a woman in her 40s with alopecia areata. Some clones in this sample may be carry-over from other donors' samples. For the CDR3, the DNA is TGTGCCAGCAGGTTACAGGGGCCCTCTGGGGAGACCCAGTACTTC. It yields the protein CASRLQGPSGETQYF.